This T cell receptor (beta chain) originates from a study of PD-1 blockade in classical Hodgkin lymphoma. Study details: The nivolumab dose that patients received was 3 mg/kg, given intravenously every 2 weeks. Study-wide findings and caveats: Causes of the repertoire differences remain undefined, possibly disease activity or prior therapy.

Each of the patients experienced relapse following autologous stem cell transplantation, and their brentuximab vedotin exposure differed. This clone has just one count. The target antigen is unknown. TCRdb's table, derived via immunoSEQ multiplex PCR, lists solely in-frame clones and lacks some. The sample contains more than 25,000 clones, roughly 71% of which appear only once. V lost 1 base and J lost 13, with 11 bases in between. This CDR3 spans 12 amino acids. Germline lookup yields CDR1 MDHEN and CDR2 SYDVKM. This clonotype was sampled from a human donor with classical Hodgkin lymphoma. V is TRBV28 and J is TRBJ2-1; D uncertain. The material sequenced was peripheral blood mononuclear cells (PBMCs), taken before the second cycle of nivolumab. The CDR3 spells CASSLYVTRQFF. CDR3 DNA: TGTGCCAGCAGTTTATACGTGACACGCCAGTTCTTC.